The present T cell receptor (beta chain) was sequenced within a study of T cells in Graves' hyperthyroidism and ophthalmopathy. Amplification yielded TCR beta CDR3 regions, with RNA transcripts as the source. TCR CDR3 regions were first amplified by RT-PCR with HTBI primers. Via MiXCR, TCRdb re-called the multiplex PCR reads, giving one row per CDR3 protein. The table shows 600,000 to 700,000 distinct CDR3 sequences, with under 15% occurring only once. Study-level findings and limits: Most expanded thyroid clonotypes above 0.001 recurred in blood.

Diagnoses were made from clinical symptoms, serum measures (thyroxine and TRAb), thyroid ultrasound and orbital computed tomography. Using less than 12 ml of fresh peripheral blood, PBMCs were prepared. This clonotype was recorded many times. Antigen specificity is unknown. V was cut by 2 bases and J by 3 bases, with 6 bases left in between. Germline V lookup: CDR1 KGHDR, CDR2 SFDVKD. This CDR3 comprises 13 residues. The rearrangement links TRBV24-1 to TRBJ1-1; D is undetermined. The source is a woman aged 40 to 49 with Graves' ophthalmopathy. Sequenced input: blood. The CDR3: CATSDWGYTEAFF. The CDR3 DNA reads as TGTGCCACCAGTGATTGGGGTTACACTGAAGCTTTCTTT.